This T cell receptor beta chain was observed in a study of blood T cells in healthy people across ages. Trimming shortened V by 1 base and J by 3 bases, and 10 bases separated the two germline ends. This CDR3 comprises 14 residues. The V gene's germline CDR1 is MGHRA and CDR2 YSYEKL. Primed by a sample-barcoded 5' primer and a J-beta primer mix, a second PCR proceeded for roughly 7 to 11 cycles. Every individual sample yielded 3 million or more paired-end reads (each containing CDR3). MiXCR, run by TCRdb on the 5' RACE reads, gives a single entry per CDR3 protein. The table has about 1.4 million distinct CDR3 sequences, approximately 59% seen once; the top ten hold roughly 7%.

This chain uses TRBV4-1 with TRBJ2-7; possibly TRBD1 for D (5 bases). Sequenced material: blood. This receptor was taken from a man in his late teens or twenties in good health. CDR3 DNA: TGCGCCAGCAGCCAAGCTTCAGGGCTCTACGAGCAGTACTTC. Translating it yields CASSQASGLYEQYF.